Listed here are 20 T cell receptor beta chains from one sample, sequenced in a study of blood T cell repertoires in COVID-19. TCRdb keeps only in-frame clones here, not all; method: immunoSEQ multiplex PCR. The data show fewer than 110,000 clones, approximately 87% seen once. The source material was peripheral blood. All receptors come from a human donor in a cohort sampled during active or convalescent COVID-19.

V usage is TRBV7-9 and J usage is TRBJ1-4; 7 bases are shared with TRBD1. Trimming took 1 base from V and 6 from J; bases not matched to a gene: 14. This CDR3 region has 18 residues. Germline V gives CDR1 SEHNR, CDR2 FQNEAQ (reference sequence). The CDR3, as DNA: TGTGCCAGCAGCTTAGGAACAGGGGCATACGGTGGCGATGAAAAACTGTTTTTT. Translation: CASSLGTGAYGGDEKLFF.

This rearrangement joins TRBV19 to TRBJ1-5; TRBD1 is a possible D gene (6 bases). The CDR3 has 13 residues. V dropped 5 bases and J dropped 5 bases, with 10 bases sitting between them. CDR1 is LNHDA and CDR2 is SQIVND in the germline V gene (reference sequence). CDR3 DNA: TGTGCCAGTAGTGAACAGGGAGATCAGCCCCAGCATTTT. It specifies CASSEQGDQPQHF. Looking up the rest from reference TRBV19 and TRBJ1-5 gives the full variable domain: DGGITQSPKYLFRKEGQNVTLSCEQNLNHDAMYWYRQDPGQGLRLIYYSQIVNDFQKGDIAEGYSVSREKKESFPLTVTSAQKNPTAFYLCASSEQGDQPQHFGDGTRLSIL.

This sequence joins TRBV6-5 and TRBJ1-2; TRBD1 agrees at 7 bases. This CDR3 comprises 13 residues. After removal of 6 bases from V and 10 bases from J, the junction contained 11 bases not matched to a gene. The V gene's germline CDR1 is MNHEY and CDR2 SVGAGI. The CDR3 coding sequence is TGTGCCAGCAGAAATTACGGAGGACAGGACTACACCTTC. The encoded protein is CASRNYGGQDYTF.

The chain employs TRBV7-2 and TRBJ2-1; TRBD1 is a possible D gene (5 bases). The V gene lost 3 bases and the J gene lost 0 bases, with 9 bases spanning the gap. The CDR3 loop spans 15 amino acids. The germline V gene has CDR1 SGHTA and CDR2 FQGNSA. CDR3 sequence reads: CASSLRTYSYNEQFF. The CDR3 DNA is TGTGCCAGCAGCTTGAGGACATACTCCTACAATGAGCAGTTCTTC.

The chain combines TRBV12-3 or TRBV12-4 with TRBJ2-5, with 8 bases identical to TRBD1. The CDR3 length is 13 residues. V dropped 6 bases and J dropped 5; count of bases not matched to a gene: 5. The CDR3, as DNA: TGTGCCAGCAGCAGGACAGGGCGCGAGACCCAGTACTTC. Translation: CASSRTGRETQYF.

This chain connects TRBV6-6 to TRBJ1-5, with D hard to call. V was trimmed by 6 bases and J by 3 bases, leaving 12 bases between them. The germline CDR1 and CDR2 sequences are MNHNY and SVGAGI (reference sequence). The CDR3 loop spans 14 amino acids. The CDR3 loop is CASRAGRPNQPQHF. In DNA, the CDR3 is TGTGCCAGCAGGGCCGGGAGACCCAATCAGCCCCAGCATTTT.

In DNA form, the CDR3 reads TGTGCCAGCAGCTTAGGGCAGGCGAGAGGCTACACCTTC. Its translation: CASSLGQARGYTF. The chain combines TRBV7-2 with TRBJ1-2; D not certain. The length of the CDR3 is 13 residues. The V gene lost 1 base and the J gene lost 8 bases, with 11 bases spanning the gap. Germline CDR1 reads SGHTA; CDR2 reads FQGNSA.

The CDR3, as DNA: TGTGCCACCAGTTACGGGAAGAACACTGAAGCTTTCTTT. Protein sequence: CATSYGKNTEAFF. V and J are TRBV7-2 and TRBJ1-1; unclear D gene. Deletions cut 10 bases from V and 1 base from J, with 13 bases between. Per germline, CDR1 SGHTA and CDR2 FQGNSA. The CDR3 sequence is 13 residues long.

V is TRBV5-6 and J is TRBJ2-7, with a weak D call TRBD1 (5 bases). The CDR3 totals 12 residues. The V and J ends lost 4 bases and 4 bases respectively, with 9 bases between them. Germline CDR1 and CDR2: SGHDT and YYEEEE. The CDR3 reads CASSATVYEQYF. The DNA of the CDR3 is TGTGCCAGCAGCGCGACAGTTTACGAGCAGTACTTC. Full variable domain (remainder filled in from reference TRBV5-6 and TRBJ2-7): DAGVTQSPTHLIKTRGQQVTLRCSPKSGHDTVSWYQQALGQGPQFIFQYYEEEERQRGNFPDRFSGHQFPNYSSELNVNALLLGDSALYLCASSATVYEQYFGPGTRLTVT.

This clone appeared a single time. This chain joins TRBV19 and TRBJ1-5; unclear D gene. The CDR3 has 18 residues. Deletions cut 5 bases from V and 4 bases from J, with 24 bases between. Per the germline V gene, CDR1 is LNHDA and CDR2 is SQIVND (reference sequence). The CDR3 here is CASSAIPWETGRNQPQHF. The CDR3 DNA is TGTGCCAGTAGTGCCATACCGTGGGAGACGGGGAGAAATCAGCCCCAGCATTTT.

The V call is TRBV5-1, the J call TRBJ2-1; 8 nucleotides align to TRBD2. The CDR3 runs 15 residues. With 4 bases clipped from V and 7 bases from J, the junction kept 10 bases outside the gene matches. Germline CDR1 reads SGHRS; CDR2 reads YFSETQ. DNA of the CDR3: TGCGCCAGCAGCCACTCGGGGGGGGCGCGAAATGAGCAGTTCTTC. It codes for CASSHSGGARNEQFF.

The chain is built from TRBV6-1 and TRBJ1-2, with 10 bases matching TRBD1. There are 16 residues in the CDR3. Per germline, CDR1 MNHNS and CDR2 SASEGT. J lost 4 bases, V lost 3 bases, and 8 bases had no gene match. DNA for the CDR3: TGTGCCAGCAGTGACGCGGGACAGGGGAGTAGCTATGGCTACACCTTC. Its translation: CASSDAGQGSSYGYTF.

This sequence joins TRBV7-2 and TRBJ1-6; tentatively, D is TRBD1 (5 bases). CDR1 and CDR2 from the germline V gene are SGHTA and FQGNSA. The CDR3 loop spans 14 amino acids. The V and J ends lost 5 bases and 8 bases respectively, with 13 bases between them. CDR3 nucleotides: TGTGCCAGCAGCCCCGGGACGGGAGATTCACCCCTCCACTTT. It codes for CASSPGTGDSPLHF.

V usage is TRBV28 and J usage is TRBJ1-1, with D unclear. Trimming left V 7 bases short and J 1 base short, with 13 bases between. The CDR3 is 14 amino acids. CDR1 is MDHEN and CDR2 is SYDVKM in the germline V gene. CDR3: CASMVAGRNTEAFF. CDR3 bases: TGTGCCAGCATGGTCGCGGGGAGGAACACTGAAGCTTTCTTT. The whole variable domain, filled in from reference TRBV28 and TRBJ1-1, reads DVKVTQSSRYLVKRTGEKVFLECVQDMDHENMFWYRQDPGLGLRLIYFSYDVKMKEKGDIPEGYSVSREKKERFSLILESASTNQTSMYLCASMVAGRNTEAFFGQGTRLTVV.

For the CDR3, the DNA is TGCGCCAGCAGGAAGGGGCTAAATCAGCCCCAGCATTTT. Translated, it gives CASRKGLNQPQHF. The gene calls are TRBV10-2 and TRBJ1-5; tentative D call: TRBD1 (5 bases). Trimming removed 6 bases at V and 4 bases at J, with 10 bases between. There are 13 residues in the CDR3. Germline loops: CDR1 WSHSY, CDR2 SAAADI.

This clone has just a few counts. The chain employs TRBV5-4 and TRBJ2-7, with a possible D match to TRBD1 (5 bases). Germline CDR1 reads SGHNT; CDR2 reads YYREEE (reference sequence). Between the trimmed V and J ends, which lost 0 bases and 3 bases, there was a span of 7 bases. This CDR3 region has 13 residues. The CDR3 coding sequence is TGTGCCAGCAGCTTGGGGGGCCGCTACGAGCAGTACTTC. Its translation: CASSLGGRYEQYF.

This chain uses TRBV25-1 with TRBJ1-1; weak D call: TRBD1 (5 bases). This CDR3 is built from 13 residues. From germline, CDR1 is MGHDK and CDR2 SYGVNS. V was trimmed by 1 base and J by 3 bases, leaving 6 bases between them. Written as DNA, the CDR3 is TGTGCCAGCAGTGAATTAGGGGACACTGAAGCTTTCTTT. This translates into CASSELGDTEAFF.

The CDR3 bases are TGCGCCAGCAGCGTGACAACTTCCACAGATACGCAGTATTTT. Translating it yields CASSVTTSTDTQYF. This chain joins TRBV5-1 and TRBJ2-3; D ambiguous. This CDR3 has 14 residues. Trimming left V 4 bases short and J 2 bases short, with 11 bases between. In germline, CDR1 is SGHRS, CDR2 YFSETQ.

The chain couples TRBV14 to TRBJ1-6; 8 bases map to TRBD1. CDR1 and CDR2 from the germline V gene are SGHDN and FVKESK. Trimming at V came to 3 bases and at J to 9 bases, leaving 7 bases not matched to a gene. The CDR3 runs 15 residues. The CDR3 spells CASSQSGQGVSPLHF. CDR3 DNA sequence: TGTGCCAGCAGCCAGTCCGGACAGGGAGTTTCACCCCTCCACTTT.

This clone was detected ten times or more. This chain uses TRBV27 with TRBJ2-1; D is possibly TRBD2 (6 bases). The CDR3 sequence is 15 residues long. The ends were cut back, 2 bases at V and 4 bases at J, with 12 bases in the middle. Germline V gives CDR1 MNHEY, CDR2 SMNVEV (reference sequence). Here the CDR3 reads CASSLGGWGYNEQFF. The CDR3 DNA reads as TGTGCCAGCAGTTTAGGGGGGTGGGGGTACAATGAGCAGTTCTTC.